Each of the 7 T cell receptor beta chains below was sequenced from the same sample in a study of vaccination and CD4 T cells after COVID-19. No cognate antigen is known for these TCRs. Sequencing of the DNA from cultured CD4+ T cells was carried out with the Oncomine TCR Beta short-read assay. Each CDR3 protein gets one entry after TCRdb re-called the PCR reads with MiXCR. The table records fewer than 15,000 distinct CDR3 sequences, 70% to 80% of them present only once. Treatment described: approximately 9-day PBMC culture with coronavirus spike peptide pools or control peptides (ViraFEST assay). Sequences were obtained from CD4+ T cells from blood, cultured in vitro. These receptors were obtained from a human donor who had recovered from COVID-19.

The chain recombines TRBV7-2 with TRBJ2-1, with D tentatively TRBD1 (5 bases). The CDR3 contains 15 residues. In germline, CDR1 is SGHTA, CDR2 FQGNSA. Deletions cut 5 bases from V and 4 bases from J, with 15 bases between. The CDR3, as DNA: TGTGCCAGCAGCCAACAGGAGCCCACATACAATGAGCAGTTCTTC. It yields the protein CASSQQEPTYNEQFF.

The chain recombines TRBV6-2 or TRBV6-3 with TRBJ1-5; D possibly corresponds to TRBD1 (5 bases). V lost 0 bases, J lost 7 bases, and 13 bases lay in between. From germline, CDR1 is MNHEY and CDR2 SVGEGT. The CDR3 has 15 amino acids. The CDR3 spells CASSYSMRGGQPQHF. In DNA form, the CDR3 reads TGTGCCAGCAGTTACTCGATGAGGGGTGGGCAGCCCCAGCATTTT.

The CDR3 DNA reads TGCAGTGCTACTGACCTCTCTGGGGCCAACGTCCTGACTTTC. Its protein product is CSATDLSGANVLTF. The rearrangement links TRBV20-1 to TRBJ2-6, with D unclear. Germline assignment: CDR1 DFQATT and CDR2 SNEGSKA (reference sequence). Trimming left V 4 bases short and J 0 bases short, with 7 bases between. The CDR3 has 14 residues.

CDR3 in DNA: TGTGCCACCAGTAACACGGACATACTTAAAACAGATACGCAGTATTTT. Translation gives CATSNTDILKTDTQYF. The V and J genes are TRBV24-1 and TRBJ2-3; D may be TRBD1 (5 bases). The germline gives CDR1 KGHDR, CDR2 SFDVKD. The CDR3 has 16 residues. Trimming left V 6 bases short and J 3 bases short, with 18 bases between.

The chain couples TRBV6-1 to TRBJ2-2; 7 bases fit TRBD1. CDR3 length equals 15 residues. With 5 bases clipped from V and 0 bases from J, the junction kept 3 bases outside the gene matches. Germline V lookup: CDR1 MNHNS, CDR2 SASEGT. The CDR3 nucleotides are TGTGCCAGCAGTACGGGACAGTCGAACACCGGGGAGCTGTTTTTT. Protein product: CASSTGQSNTGELFF.

This clonotype appeared a few times. The chain links TRBV4-3 to TRBJ1-6; D may be TRBD1 (6 bases). Germline assignment: CDR1 LGHNA and CDR2 YSLEER. CDR3 size: 12 residues. Trimming left V 5 bases short and J 7 bases short, with 6 bases between. The CDR3 is CASSTGNSPLHF. The CDR3 DNA sequence: TGCGCCAGCAGCACAGGGAATTCACCCCTCCACTTT.

The rearrangement joins TRBV6-5 to TRBJ1-1; possible D gene TRBD1, 6 bases. This CDR3 spans 16 amino acids. Trimming removed 0 bases at V and 4 bases at J, with 15 bases between. The germline V gene encodes CDR1 MNHEY and CDR2 SVGAGI. The CDR3 DNA is TGTGCCAGCAGTTACTCGACAGGTCGGAGGGGCACTGAAGCTTTCTTT. Translating gives CASSYSTGRRGTEAFF.